The 18 T cell receptor beta chains below come from one sample, sequenced in a study of shared clonotypes between healthy human individuals (dated by TCRdb to between 2020 and 2021). Libraries were prepared through the immunoSEQ multiplex PCR assay. The clones in this table, taken by TCRdb from immuneACCESS, are in-frame only. Not every clone is retained; where verified, under half of the shortfall comes from an unresolved V gene, and the cause of the rest is unknown. The sample contains around 1.1 million clones, more than 75% of them found a single time. Of the sample, roughly 0.55% is held by the ten largest clones. The specimen sequenced was memory CD4+ T cells from PBMCs. In the paper's terms, the cell subset or site label means: CD45RA-negative fraction. The receptors derive from a man between 18 and 29 years old in good health. Some clones in this sample may be carry-over from other donors' samples.

This clone is a singleton in its sample. The V call is TRBV30, the J call TRBJ2-7; D unresolved. CDR3 length: 12 residues. The germline V gene has CDR1 GTSNPN and CDR2 SVGIG (reference sequence). V shed 1 base and J shed 2 bases, with 6 bases lying between them. The CDR3 reads CAWSASTYEQYF. CDR3 sequence (DNA): TGTGCCTGGAGTGCATCTACCTACGAGCAGTACTTC.

CDR3 in amino acids: CASSLGDRVFGGYTF. CDR3 nucleotide sequence: TGTGCCAGCAGCTTAGGAGATCGGGTTTTCGGCGGCTACACCTTC. The rearrangement links TRBV7-9 to TRBJ1-2, with no clear D. Germline-derived CDR1 and CDR2 are SEHNR and FQNEAQ (reference sequence). The CDR3 sequence is 15 residues long. V lost 1 base, J lost 8 bases, and 17 bases lay in between.

This chain links TRBV6-1 with TRBJ1-2; 9 bases are shared with TRBD1. Trimming removed 4 bases from V and 8 bases from J; junction bases left unmatched: 5. The CDR3 runs to 13 residues. Germline CDR1 and CDR2: MNHNS and SASEGT. The CDR3 sequence: CASSVRDRDGYTF. CDR3 in DNA: TGTGCCAGCAGTGTCCGGGACAGGGACGGCTACACCTTC.

As concerns this clone: The sample contains more than one DNA sequence encoding this CDR3. The chain couples TRBV6-5 to TRBJ2-7; 9 bases map to TRBD2. J gave up 1 base and V 0 bases, and 1 base lay outside the gene matches. The CDR3 loop spans 15 amino acids. The V gene's germline CDR1 is MNHEY and CDR2 SVGAGI. In DNA form, the CDR3 reads TGTGCCAGCAGTTACTCGACTAGCGGATCCTACGAGCAGTACTTC. The encoded protein is CASSYSTSGSYEQYF.

The rearrangement uses TRBV5-1 and TRBJ2-3; a possible D gene is TRBD1 (5 bases). Germline CDR1 reads SGHRS; CDR2 reads YFSETQ. V lost 4 bases, J lost 13 bases, and 16 bases lay in between. The CDR3 length is 12 residues. CDR3 in amino acids: CASSPGLEGEYF. CDR3 nucleotides: TGCGCCAGCAGCCCGGGCCTGGAAGGGGAGTATTTT.

This chain uses TRBV11-3 with TRBJ2-2, with 10 bases that match TRBD2. The length of the CDR3 is 19 residues. Looked up from germline, CDR1 is SGHNT and CDR2 is YENEEA. Germline trimming cut 4 bases from V and 4 bases from J; bases unmatched to any gene: 15. CDR3 sequence: CASSSEGVLAGVSTGELFF. CDR3 sequence (DNA): TGTGCCAGCAGCTCCGAAGGGGTGCTAGCGGGAGTTTCCACCGGGGAGCTGTTTTTT. The full variable domain, completed using reference TRBV11-3 and TRBJ2-2, is EAGVVQSPRYKIIEKKQPVAFWCNPISGHNTLYWYLQNLGQGPELLIRYENEEAVDDSQLPKDRFSAERLKGVDSTLKIQPAELGDSAVYLCASSSEGVLAGVSTGELFFGEGSRLTVL.

This clone was observed at least ten times. The chain joins TRBV2 to TRBJ2-7, with D uncertain. Trimming took off 2 bases at V and 3 bases at J, with 11 bases between the two ends. The CDR3 spans 14 residues. Germline-derived CDR1 and CDR2 are SNHLY and FYNNEI. CDR3 protein: CASSEFPGYYEQYF. The DNA for the CDR3 is TGTGCCAGCAGTGAATTTCCTGGCTACTACGAGCAGTACTTC. The full variable domain, in which reference TRBV2 and TRBJ2-7 provide the parts outside the CDR3, is EPEVTQTPSHQVTQMGQEVILRCVPISNHLYFYWYRQILGQKVEFLVSFYNNEISEKSEIFDDQFSVERPDGSNFTLKIRSTKLEDSAMYFCASSEFPGYYEQYFGPGTRLTVT.

The chain is built from TRBV5-1 and TRBJ2-1; TRBD2 matches at 9 bases. The CDR3 has 17 residues. Germline loops: CDR1 SGHRS, CDR2 YFSETQ. V lost 3 bases and J lost 9; bases outside the gene matches: 16. This CDR3 is CASSSNPQGLAGAEQFF. CDR3 sequence (DNA): TGCGCCAGCAGCTCAAACCCCCAGGGACTAGCAGGCGCTGAGCAGTTCTTC.

The chain recombines TRBV9 with TRBJ2-5; D gene ambiguous. This CDR3 comprises 13 residues. The V and J ends lost 4 bases and 3 bases respectively, with 10 bases between them. In germline, CDR1 is SGDLS, CDR2 YYNGEE. Here the CDR3 DNA reads TGTGCCAGCAGCAGAAGTGACAAAGAGACCCAGTACTTC. As protein: CASSRSDKETQYF.

The genes are TRBV6-4 and TRBJ2-7, with D perhaps matching TRBD2 (6 bases). The CDR3 spans 14 residues. Germline V lookup: CDR1 MRHNA, CDR2 SNTAGT. The V gene lost 4 bases and the J gene lost 2 bases, with 12 bases spanning the gap. The CDR3 nucleotides read TGTGCCAGCAGTGGTCAGGGAGGCCCCTACGAGCAGTACTTC. Its translation: CASSGQGGPYEQYF.

This clone was seen a handful of times. This chain uses TRBV7-3 with TRBJ2-5, with TRBD2 identical over 12 bases. The CDR3 has 15 residues. CDR1 is SGHTA and CDR2 is FQGTGA in the germline V gene. V was pared by 6 bases and J by 1 base, with 3 bases of the junction left unmatched. CDR3 DNA: TGTGCCAGCAGGAAACTAGCGGGGGGCCAAGAGACCCAGTACTTC. Residues: CASRKLAGGQETQYF.

This sequence joins TRBV6-1 and TRBJ1-2, with D unresolved. The CDR3 contains 12 residues. The V end lost 3 bases, the J end lost 8 bases, and 10 bases lay between the germline ends. Per germline, CDR1 MNHNS and CDR2 SASEGT. DNA of the CDR3: TGTGCCAGCAGTGAGTCGGGTCTCGGCTACACCTTC. Protein sequence: CASSESGLGYTF.

The chain employs TRBV7-3 and TRBJ2-3; 10 bases agree with TRBD2. This CDR3 comprises 15 residues. Germline V gene lookup returns CDR1 SGHTA and CDR2 FQGTGA. The V segment lost 5 bases and the J segment 3 bases; nucleotides outside the gene matches: 5. The CDR3 region has the DNA TGTGCCAGCAGCCTCGGACTAGCGGAAACAGATACGCAGTATTTT. It specifies CASSLGLAETDTQYF. The full variable domain, completed using reference TRBV7-3 and TRBJ2-3, is GAGVSQTPSNKVTEKGKYVELRCDPISGHTALYWYRQSLGQGPEFLIYFQGTGAADDSGLPNDRFFAVRPEGSVSTLKIQRTERGDSAVYLCASSLGLAETDTQYFGPGTRLTVL.

This clone was seen only once. V is TRBV5-1 and J is TRBJ1-5, with 7 bases aligning to TRBD1. V dropped 4 bases and J dropped 0; count of bases not matched to a gene: 4. This CDR3 contains 15 residues. Germline V gene sequence: CDR1 SGHRS, CDR2 YFSETQ. The CDR3: CASSKGTDSNQPQHF. DNA for the CDR3: TGCGCCAGCAGCAAGGGGACAGATAGCAATCAGCCCCAGCATTTT.

This clone has only one observation. V usage is TRBV7-2 and J usage is TRBJ1-2; D gene unclear. Between the trimmed V and J ends, which lost 7 bases and 0 bases, there was a span of 9 bases. The length of the CDR3 is 13 residues. The germline gives CDR1 SGHTA, CDR2 FQGNSA. The CDR3 spells CASTMAANYGYTF. The CDR3 DNA is TGTGCCAGCACGATGGCAGCTAACTATGGCTACACCTTC.

This rearrangement joins TRBV7-8 to TRBJ2-1, with D hard to call. Trimming took off 5 bases at V and 0 bases at J, with 8 bases between the two ends. The CDR3 sequence is 14 residues long. CDR1 SGHVS and CDR2 FQNEAQ come from the germline V gene. The CDR3 bases are TGTGCCAGCAGCCCGTGGGACTCCTACAATGAGCAGTTCTTC. The encoded protein is CASSPWDSYNEQFF.

As regards this clone: This likely reflects a read error, since a far larger clone is one base away. J is TRBJ1-2 and V is TRBV30; D not resolved. Germline V gives CDR1 GTSNPN, CDR2 SVGIG (reference sequence). V was trimmed by 0 bases and J by 6 bases, leaving 17 bases between them. This CDR3 region has 15 residues. CDR3 loop: CAWSVLARETDGYTF. The CDR3 DNA is TGTGCCTGGAGTGTACTTGCCAGAGAGACGGATGGCTACACCTTC.

The chain carries TRBV5-1 and TRBJ2-7; 11 bases line up with TRBD1. The CDR3 runs to 14 residues. V lost 5 bases to trimming and J lost 4 bases; unmatched junction nucleotides: 5. CDR1 and CDR2 from the germline V gene are SGHRS and YFSETQ. CDR3 coding DNA: TGCGCCAGCAGGCGGACAGGGGGCCTATACGAGCAGTACTTC. Translation gives CASRRTGGLYEQYF. Full variable domain (rest looked up from reference TRBV5-1 and TRBJ2-7): KAGVTQTPRYLIKTRGQQVTLSCSPISGHRSVSWYQQTPGQGLQFLFEYFSETQRNKGNFPGRFSGRQFSNSRSEMNVSTLELGDSALYLCASRRTGGLYEQYFGPGTRLTVT.